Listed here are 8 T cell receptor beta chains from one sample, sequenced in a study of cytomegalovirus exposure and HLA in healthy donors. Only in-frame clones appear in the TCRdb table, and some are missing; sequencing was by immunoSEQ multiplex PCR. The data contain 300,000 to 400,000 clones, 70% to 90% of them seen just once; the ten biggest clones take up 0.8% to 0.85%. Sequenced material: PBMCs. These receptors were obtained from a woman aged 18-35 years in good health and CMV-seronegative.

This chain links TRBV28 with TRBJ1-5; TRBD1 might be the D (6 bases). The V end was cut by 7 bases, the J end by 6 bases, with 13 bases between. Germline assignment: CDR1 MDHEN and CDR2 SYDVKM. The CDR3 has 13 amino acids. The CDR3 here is CASTLGGPQPQHF. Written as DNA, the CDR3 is TGTGCCAGCACCCTCGGGGGGCCTCAGCCCCAGCATTTT.

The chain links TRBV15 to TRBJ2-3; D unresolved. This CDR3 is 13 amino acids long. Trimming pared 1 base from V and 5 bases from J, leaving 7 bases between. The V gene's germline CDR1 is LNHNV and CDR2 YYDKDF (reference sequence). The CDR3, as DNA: TGTGCCACCAGCAGAGCGTACGGAGATACGCAGTATTTT. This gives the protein CATSRAYGDTQYF.

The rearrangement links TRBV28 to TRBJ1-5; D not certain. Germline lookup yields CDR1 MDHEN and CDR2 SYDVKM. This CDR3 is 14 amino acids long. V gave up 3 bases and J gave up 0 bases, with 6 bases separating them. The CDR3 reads CASSLRGSNQPQHF. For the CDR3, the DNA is TGTGCCAGCAGTTTGAGAGGTAGCAATCAGCCCCAGCATTTT.

CDR3 region: CASSLGRGTGEQYF. The CDR3 DNA sequence: TGTGCCAGCAGTTTGGGGCGGGGGACTGGGGAGCAGTACTTC. The chain combines TRBV28 with TRBJ2-7; 7 bases are a match to TRBD2. The CDR3 spans 14 residues. CDR1 is MDHEN and CDR2 is SYDVKM in the germline V gene. Losses at the gene ends were 3 bases for V and 7 bases for J; bases not matched to a gene: 9. The entire variable domain, with the rest obtained from reference TRBV28 and TRBJ2-7, is as follows: DVKVTQSSRYLVKRTGEKVFLECVQDMDHENMFWYRQDPGLGLRLIYFSYDVKMKEKGDIPEGYSVSREKKERFSLILESASTNQTSMYLCASSLGRGTGEQYFGPGTRLTVT.

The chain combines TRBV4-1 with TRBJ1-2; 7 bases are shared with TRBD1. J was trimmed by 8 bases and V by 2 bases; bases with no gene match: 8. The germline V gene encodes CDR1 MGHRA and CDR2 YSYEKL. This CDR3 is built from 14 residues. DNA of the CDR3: TGCGCCAGCAGCCAACCCGACAGGGTCGGAGGCTACACCTTC. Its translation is CASSQPDRVGGYTF.

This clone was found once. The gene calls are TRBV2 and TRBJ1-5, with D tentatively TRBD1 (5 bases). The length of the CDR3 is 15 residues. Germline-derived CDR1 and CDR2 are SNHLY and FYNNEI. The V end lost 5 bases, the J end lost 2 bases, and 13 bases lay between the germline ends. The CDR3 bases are TGTGCCAGCAGTCTTCAGGGAGGTGGCAATCAGCCCCAGCATTTT. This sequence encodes CASSLQGGGNQPQHF.

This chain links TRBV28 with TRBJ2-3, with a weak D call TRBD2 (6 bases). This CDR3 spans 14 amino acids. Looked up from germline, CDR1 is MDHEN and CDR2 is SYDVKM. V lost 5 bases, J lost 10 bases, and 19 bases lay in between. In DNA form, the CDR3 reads TGTGCCAGCAGTCTGCCGGCCCCGGGGGTGCCGCAGTATTTT. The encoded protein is CASSLPAPGVPQYF. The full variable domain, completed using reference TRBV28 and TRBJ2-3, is DVKVTQSSRYLVKRTGEKVFLECVQDMDHENMFWYRQDPGLGLRLIYFSYDVKMKEKGDIPEGYSVSREKKERFSLILESASTNQTSMYLCASSLPAPGVPQYFGPGTRLTVL.

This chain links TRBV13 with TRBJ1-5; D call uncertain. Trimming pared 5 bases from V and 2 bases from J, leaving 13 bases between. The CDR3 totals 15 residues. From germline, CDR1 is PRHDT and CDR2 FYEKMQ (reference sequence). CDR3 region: CASSLGPSGNQPQHF. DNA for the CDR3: TGTGCCAGCAGCCTCGGCCCTAGCGGCAATCAGCCCCAGCATTTT.